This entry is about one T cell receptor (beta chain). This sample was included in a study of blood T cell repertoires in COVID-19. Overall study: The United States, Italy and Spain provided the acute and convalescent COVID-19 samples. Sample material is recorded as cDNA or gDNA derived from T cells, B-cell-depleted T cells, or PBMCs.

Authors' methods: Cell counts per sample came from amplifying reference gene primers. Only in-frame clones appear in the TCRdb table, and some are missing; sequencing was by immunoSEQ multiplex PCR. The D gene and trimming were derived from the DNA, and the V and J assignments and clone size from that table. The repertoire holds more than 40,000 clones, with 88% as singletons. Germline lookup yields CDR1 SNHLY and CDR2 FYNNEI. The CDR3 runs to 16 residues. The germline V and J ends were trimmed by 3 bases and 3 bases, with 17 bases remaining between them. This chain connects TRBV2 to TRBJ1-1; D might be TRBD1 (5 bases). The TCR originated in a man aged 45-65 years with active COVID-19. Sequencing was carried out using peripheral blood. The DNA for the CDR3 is TGTGCCAGCAGTGACCCCCGACAGTATAGCTACACTGAAGCTTTCTTT. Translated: CASSDPRQYSYTEAFF. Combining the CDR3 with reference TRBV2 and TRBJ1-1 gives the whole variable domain EPEVTQTPSHQVTQMGQEVILRCVPISNHLYFYWYRQILGQKVEFLVSFYNNEISEKSEIFDDQFSVERPDGSNFTLKIRSTKLEDSAMYFCASSDPRQYSYTEAFFGQGTRLTVV.